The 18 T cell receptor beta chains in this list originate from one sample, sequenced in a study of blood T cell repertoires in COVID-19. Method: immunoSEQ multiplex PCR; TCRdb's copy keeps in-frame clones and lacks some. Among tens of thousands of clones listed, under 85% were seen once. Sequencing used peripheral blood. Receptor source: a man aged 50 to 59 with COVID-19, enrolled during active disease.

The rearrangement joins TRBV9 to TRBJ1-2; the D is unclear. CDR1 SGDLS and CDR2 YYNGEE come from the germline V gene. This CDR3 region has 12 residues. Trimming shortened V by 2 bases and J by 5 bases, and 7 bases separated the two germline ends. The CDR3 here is CASSVSGYGYTF. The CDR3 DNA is TGTGCCAGCAGCGTCTCAGGATATGGCTACACCTTC.

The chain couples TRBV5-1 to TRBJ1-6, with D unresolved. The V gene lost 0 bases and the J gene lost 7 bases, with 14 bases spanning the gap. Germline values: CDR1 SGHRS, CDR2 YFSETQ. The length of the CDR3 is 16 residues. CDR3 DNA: TGCGCCAGCAGCTTGGTAGAGGCGACCCCAAATTCACCCCTCCACTTT. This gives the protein CASSLVEATPNSPLHF. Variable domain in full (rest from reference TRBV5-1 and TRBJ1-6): KAGVTQTPRYLIKTRGQQVTLSCSPISGHRSVSWYQQTPGQGLQFLFEYFSETQRNKGNFPGRFSGRQFSNSRSEMNVSTLELGDSALYLCASSLVEATPNSPLHFGNGTRLTVT.

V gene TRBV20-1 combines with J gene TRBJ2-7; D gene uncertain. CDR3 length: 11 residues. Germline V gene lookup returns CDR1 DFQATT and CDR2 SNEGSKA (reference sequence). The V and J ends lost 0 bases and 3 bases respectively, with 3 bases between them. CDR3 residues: CSARDNYEQYF. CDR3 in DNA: TGCAGTGCTAGAGATAACTACGAGCAGTACTTC.

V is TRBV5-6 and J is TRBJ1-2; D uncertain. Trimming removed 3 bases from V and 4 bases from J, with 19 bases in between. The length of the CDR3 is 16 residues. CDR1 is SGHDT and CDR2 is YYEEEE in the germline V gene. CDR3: CASSSWWAIQSYGYTF. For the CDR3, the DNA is TGTGCCAGCAGCTCCTGGTGGGCCATACAATCCTATGGCTACACCTTC. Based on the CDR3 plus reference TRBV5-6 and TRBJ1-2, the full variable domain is DAGVTQSPTHLIKTRGQQVTLRCSPKSGHDTVSWYQQALGQGPQFIFQYYEEEERQRGNFPDRFSGHQFPNYSSELNVNALLLGDSALYLCASSSWWAIQSYGYTFGSGTRLTVV.

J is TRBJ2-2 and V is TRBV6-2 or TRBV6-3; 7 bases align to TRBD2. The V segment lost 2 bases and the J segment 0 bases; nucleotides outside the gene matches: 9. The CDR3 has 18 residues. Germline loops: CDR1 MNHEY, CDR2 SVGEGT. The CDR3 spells CASSYRSREKTNTGELFF. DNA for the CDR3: TGTGCCAGCAGTTACAGGTCGCGGGAGAAGACGAACACCGGGGAGCTGTTTTTT.

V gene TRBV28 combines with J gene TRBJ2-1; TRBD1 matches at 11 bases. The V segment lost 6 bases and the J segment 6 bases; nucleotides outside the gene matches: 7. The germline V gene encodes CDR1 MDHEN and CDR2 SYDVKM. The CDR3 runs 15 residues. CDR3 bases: TGTGCCAGCAGCTTACCGGGACAGGGGGGCAATGAGCAGTTCTTC. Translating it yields CASSLPGQGGNEQFF.

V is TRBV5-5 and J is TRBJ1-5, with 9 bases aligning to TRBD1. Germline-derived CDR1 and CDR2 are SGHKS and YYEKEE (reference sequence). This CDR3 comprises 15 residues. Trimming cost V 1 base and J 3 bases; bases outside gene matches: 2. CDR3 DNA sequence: TGTGCCAGCAGCTTGTGGGACAGGGACAATCAGCCCCAGCATTTT. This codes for CASSLWDRDNQPQHF.

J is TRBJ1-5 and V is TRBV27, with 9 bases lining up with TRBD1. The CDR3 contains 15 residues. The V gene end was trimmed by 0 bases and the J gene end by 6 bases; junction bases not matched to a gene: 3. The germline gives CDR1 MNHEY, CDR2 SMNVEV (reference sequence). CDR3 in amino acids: CASSLSGQGGQPQHF. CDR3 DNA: TGTGCCAGCAGTTTATCGGGACAGGGTGGTCAGCCCCAGCATTTT.

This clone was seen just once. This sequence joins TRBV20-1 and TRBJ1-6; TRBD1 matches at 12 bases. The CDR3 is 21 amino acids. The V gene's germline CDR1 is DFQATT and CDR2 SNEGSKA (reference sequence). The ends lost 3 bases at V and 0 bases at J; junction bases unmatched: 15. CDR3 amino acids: CSASGLKPGQGASSYNSPLHF. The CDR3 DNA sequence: TGCAGTGCTAGTGGCTTGAAACCGGGACAGGGGGCGAGCTCCTATAATTCACCCCTCCACTTT.

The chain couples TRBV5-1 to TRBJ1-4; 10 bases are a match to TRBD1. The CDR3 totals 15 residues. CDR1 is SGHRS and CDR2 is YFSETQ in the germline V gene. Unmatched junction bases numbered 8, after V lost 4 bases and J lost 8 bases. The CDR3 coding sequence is TGCGCCAGCAGCCTAGCGACAGGGGGCATCGAAAAACTGTTTTTT. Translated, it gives CASSLATGGIEKLFF.

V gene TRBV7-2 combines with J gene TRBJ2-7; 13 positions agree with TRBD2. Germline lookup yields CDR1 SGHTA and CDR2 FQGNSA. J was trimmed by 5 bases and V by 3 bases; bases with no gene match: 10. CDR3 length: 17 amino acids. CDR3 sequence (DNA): TGTGCCAGCAGCTTTAACCCGGGACTAGCGGGAAGCAACGAGCAGTACTTC. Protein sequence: CASSFNPGLAGSNEQYF.

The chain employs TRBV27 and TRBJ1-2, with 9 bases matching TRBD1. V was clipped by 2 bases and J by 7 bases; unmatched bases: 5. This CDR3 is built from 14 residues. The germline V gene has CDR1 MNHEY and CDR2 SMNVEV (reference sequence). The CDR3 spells CASSLLGTGSGYTF. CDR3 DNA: TGTGCCAGCAGTTTACTCGGGACAGGGTCTGGCTACACCTTC.

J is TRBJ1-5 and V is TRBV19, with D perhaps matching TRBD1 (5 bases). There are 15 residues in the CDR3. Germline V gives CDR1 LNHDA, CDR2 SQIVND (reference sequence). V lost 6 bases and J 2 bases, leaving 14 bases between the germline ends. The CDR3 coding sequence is TGTGCCAGTAGCGGTGCAGGGTTGGGCAATCAGCCCCAGCATTTT. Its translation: CASSGAGLGNQPQHF.

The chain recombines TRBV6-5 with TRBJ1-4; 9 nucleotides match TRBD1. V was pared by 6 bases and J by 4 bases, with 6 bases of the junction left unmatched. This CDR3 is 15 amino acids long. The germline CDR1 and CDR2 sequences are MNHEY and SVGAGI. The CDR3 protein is CASRYRGRGNEKLFF. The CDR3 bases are TGTGCCAGCAGGTACAGGGGGCGAGGTAATGAAAAACTGTTTTTT.

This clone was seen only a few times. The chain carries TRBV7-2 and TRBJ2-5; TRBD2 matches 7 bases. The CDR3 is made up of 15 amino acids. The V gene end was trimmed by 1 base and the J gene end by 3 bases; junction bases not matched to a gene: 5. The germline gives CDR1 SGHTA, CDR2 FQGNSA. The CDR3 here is CASSLVASGEETQYF. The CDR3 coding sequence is TGTGCCAGCAGCTTAGTCGCCAGCGGGGAAGAGACCCAGTACTTC.

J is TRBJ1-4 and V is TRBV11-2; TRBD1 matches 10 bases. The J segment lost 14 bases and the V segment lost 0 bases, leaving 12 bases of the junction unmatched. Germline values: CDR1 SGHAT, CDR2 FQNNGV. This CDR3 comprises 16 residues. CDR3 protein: CASSLDLGQGPYGLFF. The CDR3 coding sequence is TGTGCCAGCAGCTTAGATCTGGGACAGGGGCCCTACGGGCTGTTTTTT.

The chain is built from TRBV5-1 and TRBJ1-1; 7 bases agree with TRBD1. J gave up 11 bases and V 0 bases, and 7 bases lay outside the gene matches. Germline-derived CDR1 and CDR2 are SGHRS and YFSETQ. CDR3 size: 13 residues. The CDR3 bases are TGCGCCAGCAGCTTGGACTCACAGGGGAGGGCTTTCTTT. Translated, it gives CASSLDSQGRAFF.

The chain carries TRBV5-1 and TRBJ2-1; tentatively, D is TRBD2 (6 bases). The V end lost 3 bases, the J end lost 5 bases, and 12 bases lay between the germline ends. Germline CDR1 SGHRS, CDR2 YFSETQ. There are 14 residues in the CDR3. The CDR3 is CASSSGSSDNEQFF. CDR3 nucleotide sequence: TGCGCCAGCAGCTCCGGGAGTTCTGACAATGAGCAGTTCTTC.